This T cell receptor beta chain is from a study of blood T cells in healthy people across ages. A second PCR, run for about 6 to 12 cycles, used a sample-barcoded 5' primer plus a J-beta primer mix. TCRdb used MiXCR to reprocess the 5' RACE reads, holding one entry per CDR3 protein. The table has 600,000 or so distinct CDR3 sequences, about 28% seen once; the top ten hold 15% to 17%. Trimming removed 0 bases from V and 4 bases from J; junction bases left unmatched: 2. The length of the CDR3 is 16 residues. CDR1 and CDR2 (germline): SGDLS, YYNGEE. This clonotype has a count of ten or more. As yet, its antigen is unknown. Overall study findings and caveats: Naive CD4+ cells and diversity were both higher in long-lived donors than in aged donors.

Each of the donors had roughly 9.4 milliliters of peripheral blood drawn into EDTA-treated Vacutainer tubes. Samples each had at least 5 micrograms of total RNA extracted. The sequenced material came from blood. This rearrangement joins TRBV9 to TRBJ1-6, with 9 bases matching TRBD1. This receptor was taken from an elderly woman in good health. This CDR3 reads CASSVEGTGYNSPLHF. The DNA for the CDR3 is TGTGCCAGCAGCGTAGAGGGGACAGGGTATAATTCACCCCTCCACTTT.